The next 14 T cell receptor beta chains were all read from a single sample in a study of cytotoxic CD8 clonotypes in ibrutinib-treated CLL. TCRdb's table, derived via immunoSEQ multiplex PCR, lists solely in-frame clones and lacks some. Here the sample spans about 50,000 clones, about 57% being singletons. This sample comprised PBMCs, obtained after 24 months of ibrutinib treatment. The origin of the receptors is a human donor with chronic lymphocytic leukemia.

V and J are TRBV5-6 and TRBJ2-3, with a weak D call TRBD1 (6 bases). The ends were cut back, 3 bases at V and 0 bases at J, with 14 bases in the middle. This CDR3 comprises 16 residues. Germline CDR1 SGHDT, CDR2 YYEEEE. For the CDR3, the DNA is TGTGCCAGCAGCTCCACGCAGGGGTATAGCACAGATACGCAGTATTTT. Its translation: CASSSTQGYSTDTQYF.

The chain joins TRBV5-1 to TRBJ2-7, with a tentative D call TRBD1 (5 bases). V was clipped by 1 base and J by 0 bases, with 8 bases between them. Germline-derived CDR1 and CDR2 are SGHRS and YFSETQ. The CDR3 loop spans 14 amino acids. The CDR3, as DNA: TGCGCCAGCAGCTTGACAGGTAGCTCCTACGAGCAGTACTTC. This codes for CASSLTGSSYEQYF. The variable domain in full, with the rest retrieved from reference TRBV5-1 and TRBJ2-7, is KAGVTQTPRYLIKTRGQQVTLSCSPISGHRSVSWYQQTPGQGLQFLFEYFSETQRNKGNFPGRFSGRQFSNSRSEMNVSTLELGDSALYLCASSLTGSSYEQYFGPGTRLTVT.

This clone came up a few times. The rearrangement joins TRBV5-1 to TRBJ2-4; 8 bases agree with TRBD2. The J segment lost 6 bases and the V segment lost 3 bases, leaving 5 bases of the junction unmatched. CDR1 and CDR2 from the germline V gene are SGHRS and YFSETQ. The CDR3 consists of 14 residues. This chain's CDR3 is CASSSPGGRNIQYF. CDR3 DNA sequence: TGCGCCAGCAGCTCACCGGGGGGGCGAAACATTCAGTACTTC.

The chain carries TRBV1 and TRBJ2-2; no DNA check was done on the table's D call, TRBD2. TRBV1 is an annotated pseudogene. CDR3 length equals 16 residues. The DNA of the CDR3 is TGCACCAGCAGCCGCGGACTAGCGGCGAACACCGGGGAGCTGTTTTTT. Amino acid sequence: CTSSRGLAANTGELFF.

Concerning this clone: Because the CDR3's place on the DNA is in doubt, the DNA is left out and the CDR3 is given as listed by TCRdb. This chain links TRBV15 with TRBJ1-5; TRBD1 is taken as the D call from the table, unchecked against the DNA. The CDR3 contains 17 residues when both ends are counted. Germline CDR1 reads LNHNV; CDR2 reads YYDKDF (reference sequence). This CDR3 reads CATTSPKQGTSVGPQHF.

The V gene is TRBV5-4, the J gene TRBJ2-7; the D gene is possibly TRBD1 (6 bases). The germline V gene encodes CDR1 SGHNT and CDR2 YYREEE (reference sequence). This CDR3 is 15 amino acids long. With 4 bases removed from V and 1 base from J, the gap between germline ends came to 15 bases. Here the CDR3 DNA reads TGTGCCAGCAGCCTCCCCTCTACAGGGTCCTACGAGCAGTACTTC. Protein: CASSLPSTGSYEQYF.

This rearrangement joins TRBV2 to TRBJ2-7, with D uncertain. Germline CDR1 reads SNHLY; CDR2 reads FYNNEI. The CDR3 is 13 residues long. The germline V and J ends were trimmed by 6 bases and 1 base, with 10 bases remaining between them. The CDR3 sequence is CASSGLHSYEQYF. The CDR3 DNA is TGTGCCAGCAGCGGGCTCCATTCCTACGAGCAGTACTTC.

V and J are TRBV6-1 and TRBJ2-3; TRBD2 matches 7 bases. Per the germline V gene, CDR1 is MNHNS and CDR2 is SASEGT. The CDR3 sequence is 15 residues long. V shed 5 bases and J 1 base; nucleotides not matched to a gene: 6. The CDR3 reads CASSSGLGRTDTQYF. As DNA, the CDR3 is TGTGCCAGCAGTTCCGGACTAGGTCGCACAGATACGCAGTATTTT.

In this sample, this clone turned up a few times. The rearrangement links TRBV10-3 to TRBJ2-7; maybe TRBD2 (6 bases). Germline-derived CDR1 and CDR2 are ENHRY and SYGVKD. The CDR3 is 16 residues long. Trimming cost V 4 bases and J 2 bases, with 18 bases left between them. Here the CDR3 reads CAISGGAATNTYEQYF. The CDR3 nucleotides read TGTGCCATCAGTGGCGGGGCAGCTACTAATACCTACGAGCAGTACTTC.

This chain connects TRBV19 to TRBJ2-2; 7 bases map to TRBD1. The CDR3 is 15 residues long. Germline loops: CDR1 LNHDA, CDR2 SQIVND (reference sequence). V dropped 3 bases and J dropped 2; count of bases not matched to a gene: 3. The CDR3 bases are TGTGCCAGTAGTATGTCAGGGGGAAACACCGGGGAGCTGTTTTTT. Translating it yields CASSMSGGNTGELFF.

The CDR3 sequence: CASTRTGAALNTEAFF. The CDR3 DNA sequence: TGTGCCAGCACCCGGACAGGGGCGGCTCTGAACACTGAAGCTTTCTTT. This chain uses TRBV19 with TRBJ1-1; 9 nucleotides align to TRBD1. This CDR3 spans 16 amino acids. Germline CDR1 and CDR2: LNHDA and SQIVND (reference sequence). The V gene end was trimmed by 9 bases and the J gene end by 0 bases; junction bases not matched to a gene: 11.

This clone was picked up a small number of times. The chain recombines TRBV7-9 with TRBJ2-7; tentative D call: TRBD2 (6 bases). V shed 5 bases and J shed 6 bases, with 14 bases lying between them. The CDR3 has 13 residues. Germline values: CDR1 SEHNR, CDR2 FQNEAQ (reference sequence). The CDR3 DNA is TGTGCCAGCAGCCGTGGAGGGGCGCCCGAGCAGTACTTC. Protein: CASSRGGAPEQYF.

This clone came up a few times. The chain couples TRBV11-2 to TRBJ2-3; D uncertain. CDR1 and CDR2 (germline): SGHAT, FQNNGV. This CDR3 comprises 13 residues. Trimming pared 2 bases from V and 10 bases from J, leaving 13 bases between. The CDR3 reads CASSLSFAGAQYF. The CDR3, as DNA: TGTGCCAGCAGCTTATCGTTTGCTGGGGCGCAGTATTTT.

V is TRBV15 and J is TRBJ1-4; 8 bases are a match to TRBD1. Unmatched junction bases numbered 13, after V lost 1 base and J lost 6 bases. The CDR3 contains 18 residues. Germline V gene lookup returns CDR1 LNHNV and CDR2 YYDKDF (reference sequence). DNA of the CDR3: TGTGCCACCAGCAGAGCGTCAGGGGGCTGGTTGGTGGATGAAAAACTGTTTTTT. As protein: CATSRASGGWLVDEKLFF.